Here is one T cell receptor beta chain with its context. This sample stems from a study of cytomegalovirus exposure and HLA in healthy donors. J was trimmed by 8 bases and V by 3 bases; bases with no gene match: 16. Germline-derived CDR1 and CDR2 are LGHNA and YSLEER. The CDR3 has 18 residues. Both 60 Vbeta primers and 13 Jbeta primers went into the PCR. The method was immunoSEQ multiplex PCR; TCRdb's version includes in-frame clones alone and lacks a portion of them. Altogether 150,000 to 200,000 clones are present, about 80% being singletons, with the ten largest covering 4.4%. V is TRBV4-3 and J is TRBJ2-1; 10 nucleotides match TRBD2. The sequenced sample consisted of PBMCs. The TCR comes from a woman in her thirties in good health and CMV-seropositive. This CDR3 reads CASSHLRRASGRKDEQFF. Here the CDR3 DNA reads TGCGCCAGCAGCCACCTAAGAAGGGCTAGCGGGAGAAAAGATGAGCAGTTCTTC.